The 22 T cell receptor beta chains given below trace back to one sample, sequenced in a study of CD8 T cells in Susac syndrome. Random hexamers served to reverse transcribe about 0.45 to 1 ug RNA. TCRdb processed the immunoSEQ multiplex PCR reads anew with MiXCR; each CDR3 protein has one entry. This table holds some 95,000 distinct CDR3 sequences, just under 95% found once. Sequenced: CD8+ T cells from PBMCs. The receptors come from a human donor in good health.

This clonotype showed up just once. CDR3 DNA sequence: TGTGCCACATCCCCCAGGGTCTACGAGCAGTACTTC. As protein: CATSPRVYEQYF. The chain has TRBV2 and TRBJ2-7, with D perhaps TRBD1 (5 bases). CDR1 and CDR2 (germline): SNHLY, FYNNEI. V was trimmed by 10 bases and J by 3 bases, leaving 13 bases between them. The CDR3 is 12 amino acids. Full variable domain (missing parts from reference TRBV2 and TRBJ2-7): EPEVTQTPSHQVTQMGQEVILRCVPISNHLYFYWYRQILGQKVEFLVSFYNNEISEKSEIFDDQFSVERPDGSNFTLKIRSTKLEDSAMYFCATSPRVYEQYFGPGTRLTVT.

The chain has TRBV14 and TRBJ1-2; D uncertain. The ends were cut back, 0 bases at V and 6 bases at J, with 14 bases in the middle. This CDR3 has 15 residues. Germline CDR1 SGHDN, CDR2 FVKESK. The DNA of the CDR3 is TGTGCCAGCAGCCAAGAAGGGTGGGGAGACCATGGCTACACCTTC. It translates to CASSQEGWGDHGYTF.

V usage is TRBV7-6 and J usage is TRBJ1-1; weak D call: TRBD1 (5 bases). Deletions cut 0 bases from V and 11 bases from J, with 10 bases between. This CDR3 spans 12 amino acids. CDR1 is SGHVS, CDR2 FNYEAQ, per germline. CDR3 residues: CASSLAAGSAFF. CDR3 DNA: TGTGCCAGCAGCTTAGCGGCAGGGTCGGCTTTCTTT.

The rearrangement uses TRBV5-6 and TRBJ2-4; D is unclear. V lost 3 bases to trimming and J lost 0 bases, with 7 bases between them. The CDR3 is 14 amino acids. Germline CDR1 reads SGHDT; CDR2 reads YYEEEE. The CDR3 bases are TGTGCCAGCAGCTCGCGACTAGCCAAAAACATTCAGTACTTC. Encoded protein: CASSSRLAKNIQYF.

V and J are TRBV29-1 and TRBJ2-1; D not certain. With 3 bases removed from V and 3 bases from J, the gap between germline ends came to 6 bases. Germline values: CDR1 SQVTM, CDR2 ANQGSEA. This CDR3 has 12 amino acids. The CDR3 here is CSVDSGYNEQFF. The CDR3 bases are TGCAGCGTTGATAGTGGCTACAATGAGCAGTTCTTC.

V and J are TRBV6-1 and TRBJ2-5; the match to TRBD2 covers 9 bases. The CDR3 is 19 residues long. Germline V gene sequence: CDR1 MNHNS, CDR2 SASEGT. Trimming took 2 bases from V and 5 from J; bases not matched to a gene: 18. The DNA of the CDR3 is TGTGCCAGCAGTGAATTTGCGTCGTCGGCTAGCGGGGTTGTGGAGACCCAGTACTTC. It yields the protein CASSEFASSASGVVETQYF.

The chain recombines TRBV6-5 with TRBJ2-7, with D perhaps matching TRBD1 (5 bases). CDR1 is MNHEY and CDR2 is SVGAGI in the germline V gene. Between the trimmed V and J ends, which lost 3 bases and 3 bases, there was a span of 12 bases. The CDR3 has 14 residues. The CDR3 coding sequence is TGTGCCAGCAGTTATGACAGAAGACGCTACGAGCAGTACTTC. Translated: CASSYDRRRYEQYF.

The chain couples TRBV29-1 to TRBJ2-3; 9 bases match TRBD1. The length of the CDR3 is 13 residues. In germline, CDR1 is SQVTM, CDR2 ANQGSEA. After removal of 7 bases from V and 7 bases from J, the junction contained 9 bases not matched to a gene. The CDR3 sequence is CSALPGQGNTQYF. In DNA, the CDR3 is TGCAGCGCCCTCCCGGGACAGGGTAATACGCAGTATTTT.

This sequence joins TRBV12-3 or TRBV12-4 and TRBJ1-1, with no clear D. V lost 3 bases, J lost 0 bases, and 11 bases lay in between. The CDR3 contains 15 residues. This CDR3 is CASSFGNALNTEAFF. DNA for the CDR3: TGTGCCAGCAGTTTCGGGAATGCTCTGAACACTGAAGCTTTCTTT.

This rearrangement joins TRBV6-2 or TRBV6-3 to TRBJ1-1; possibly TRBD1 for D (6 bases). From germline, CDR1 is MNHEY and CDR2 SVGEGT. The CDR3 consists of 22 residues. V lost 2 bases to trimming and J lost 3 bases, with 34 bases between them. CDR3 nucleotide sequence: TGTGCCAGCAGTTACCCCTCTGGGCCTCCTTGGGCGAGGGGGTTCGTGGACACTGAAGCTTTCTTT. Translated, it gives CASSYPSGPPWARGFVDTEAFF.

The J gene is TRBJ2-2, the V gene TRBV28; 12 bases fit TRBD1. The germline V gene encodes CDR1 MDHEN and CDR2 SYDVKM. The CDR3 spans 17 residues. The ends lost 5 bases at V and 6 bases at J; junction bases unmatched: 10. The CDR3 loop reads CASSQSRDRGLPGELFF. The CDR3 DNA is TGTGCCAGCAGTCAAAGCCGGGACAGGGGGCTCCCCGGGGAGCTGTTTTTT.

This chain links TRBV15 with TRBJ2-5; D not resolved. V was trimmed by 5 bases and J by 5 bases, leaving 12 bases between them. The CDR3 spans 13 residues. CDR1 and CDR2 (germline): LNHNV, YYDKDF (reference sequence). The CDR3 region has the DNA TGTGCCACCAGCGGCCCCTGGGCTGAGACCCAGTACTTC. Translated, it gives CATSGPWAETQYF.

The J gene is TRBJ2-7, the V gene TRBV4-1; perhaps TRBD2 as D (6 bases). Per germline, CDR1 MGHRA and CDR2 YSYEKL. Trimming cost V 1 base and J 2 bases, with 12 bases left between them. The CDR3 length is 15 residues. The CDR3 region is CASSQVEGPTYEQYF. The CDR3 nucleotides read TGCGCCAGCAGCCAAGTGGAGGGCCCTACCTACGAGCAGTACTTC.

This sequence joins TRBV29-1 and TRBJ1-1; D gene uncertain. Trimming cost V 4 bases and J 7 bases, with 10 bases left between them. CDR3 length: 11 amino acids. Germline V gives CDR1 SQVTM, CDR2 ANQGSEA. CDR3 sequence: CSVAEGSEAFF. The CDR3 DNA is TGCAGCGTTGCAGAGGGCAGTGAAGCTTTCTTT.

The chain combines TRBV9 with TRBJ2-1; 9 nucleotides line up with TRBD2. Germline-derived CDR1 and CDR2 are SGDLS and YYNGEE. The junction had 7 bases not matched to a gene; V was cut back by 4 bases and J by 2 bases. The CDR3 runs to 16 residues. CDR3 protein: CASSPGGGGAYNEQFF. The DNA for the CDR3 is TGTGCCAGCAGCCCTGGGGGCGGGGGGGCCTACAATGAGCAGTTCTTC.

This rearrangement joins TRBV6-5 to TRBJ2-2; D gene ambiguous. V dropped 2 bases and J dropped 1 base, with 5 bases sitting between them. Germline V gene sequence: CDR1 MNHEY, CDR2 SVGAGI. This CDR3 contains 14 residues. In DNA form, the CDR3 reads TGTGCCAGCAGTTACCCCGAGAACACCGGGGAGCTGTTTTTT. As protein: CASSYPENTGELFF.

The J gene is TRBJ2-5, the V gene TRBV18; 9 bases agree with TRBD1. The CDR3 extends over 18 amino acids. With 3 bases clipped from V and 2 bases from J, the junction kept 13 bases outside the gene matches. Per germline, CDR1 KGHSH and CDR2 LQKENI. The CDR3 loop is CASSPRDRAVVHQETQYF. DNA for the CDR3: TGTGCCAGCTCACCCCGGGACAGGGCTGTGGTGCATCAAGAGACCCAGTACTTC.

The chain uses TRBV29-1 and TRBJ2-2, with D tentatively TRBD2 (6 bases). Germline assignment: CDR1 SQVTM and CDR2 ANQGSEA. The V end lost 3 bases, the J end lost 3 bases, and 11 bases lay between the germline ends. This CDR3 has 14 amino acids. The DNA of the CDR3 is TGCAGCGTTGACCGGGAGTCGGACACCGGGGAGCTGTTTTTT. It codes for CSVDRESDTGELFF.

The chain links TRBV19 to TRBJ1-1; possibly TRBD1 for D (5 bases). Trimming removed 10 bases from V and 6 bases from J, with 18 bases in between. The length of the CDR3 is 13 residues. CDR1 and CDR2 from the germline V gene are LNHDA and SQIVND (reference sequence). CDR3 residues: CATFSGSGPEAFF. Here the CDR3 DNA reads TGTGCCACCTTTTCAGGGTCGGGTCCTGAAGCTTTCTTT.

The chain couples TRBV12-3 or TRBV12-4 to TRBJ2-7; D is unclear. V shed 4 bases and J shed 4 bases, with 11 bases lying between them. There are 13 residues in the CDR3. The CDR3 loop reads CASSYPTPYEQYF. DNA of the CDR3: TGTGCCAGCAGTTATCCGACACCGTACGAGCAGTACTTC.

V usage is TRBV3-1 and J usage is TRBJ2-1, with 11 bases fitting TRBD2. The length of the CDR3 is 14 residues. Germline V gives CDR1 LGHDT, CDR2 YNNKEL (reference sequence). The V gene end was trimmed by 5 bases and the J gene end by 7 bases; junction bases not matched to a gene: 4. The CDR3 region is CASSYSGGENEQFF. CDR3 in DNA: TGTGCCAGCAGCTATAGCGGGGGGGAGAATGAGCAGTTCTTC.

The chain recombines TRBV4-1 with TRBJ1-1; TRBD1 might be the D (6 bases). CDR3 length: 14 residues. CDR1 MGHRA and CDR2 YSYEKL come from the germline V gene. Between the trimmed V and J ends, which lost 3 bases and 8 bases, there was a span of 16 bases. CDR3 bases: TGCGCCAGCAGCCACGGTAACTCAGGGACAGAAGCTTTCTTT. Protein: CASSHGNSGTEAFF.